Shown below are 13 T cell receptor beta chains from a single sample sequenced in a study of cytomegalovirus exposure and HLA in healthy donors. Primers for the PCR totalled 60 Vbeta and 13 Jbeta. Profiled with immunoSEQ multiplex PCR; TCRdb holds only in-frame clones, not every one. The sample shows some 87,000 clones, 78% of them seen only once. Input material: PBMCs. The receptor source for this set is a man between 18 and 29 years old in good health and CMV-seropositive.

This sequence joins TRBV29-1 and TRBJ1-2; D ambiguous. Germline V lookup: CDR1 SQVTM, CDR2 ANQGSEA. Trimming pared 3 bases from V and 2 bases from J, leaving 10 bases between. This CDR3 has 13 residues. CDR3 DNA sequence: TGCAGCGTTGAGGCGGGTCCCAACTATGGCTACACCTTC. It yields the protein CSVEAGPNYGYTF.

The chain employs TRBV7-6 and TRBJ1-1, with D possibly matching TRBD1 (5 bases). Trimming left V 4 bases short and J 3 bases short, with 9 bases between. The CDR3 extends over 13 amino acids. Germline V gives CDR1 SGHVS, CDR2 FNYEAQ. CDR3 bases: TGTGCCAGCAGCTCGGACACGGACACTGAAGCTTTCTTT. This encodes CASSSDTDTEAFF. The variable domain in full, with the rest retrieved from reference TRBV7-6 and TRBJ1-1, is GAGVSQSPRYKVTKRGQDVALRCDPISGHVSLYWYRQALGQGPEFLTYFNYEAQQDKSGLPNDRFSAERPEGSISTLTIQRTEQRDSAMYRCASSSDTDTEAFFGQGTRLTVV.

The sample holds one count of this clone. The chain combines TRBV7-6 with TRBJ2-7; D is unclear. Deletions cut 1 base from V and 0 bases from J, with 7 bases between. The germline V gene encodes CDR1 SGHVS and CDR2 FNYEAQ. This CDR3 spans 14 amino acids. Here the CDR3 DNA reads TGTGCCAGCAGCTTAGGAGACACCTCCTACGAGCAGTACTTC. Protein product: CASSLGDTSYEQYF.

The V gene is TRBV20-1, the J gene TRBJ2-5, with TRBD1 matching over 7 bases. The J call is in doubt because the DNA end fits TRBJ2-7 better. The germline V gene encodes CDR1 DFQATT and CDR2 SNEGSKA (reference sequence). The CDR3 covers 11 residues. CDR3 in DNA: TGCGGAAGCAGGGGGACCTACGAGCAGTACTTC. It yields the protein CGSRGTYEQYF.

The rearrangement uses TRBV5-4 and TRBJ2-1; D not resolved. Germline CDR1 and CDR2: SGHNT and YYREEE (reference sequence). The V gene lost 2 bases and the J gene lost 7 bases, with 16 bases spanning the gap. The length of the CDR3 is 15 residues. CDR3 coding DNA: TGTGCCAGCAGCTTTTTGATTTCGGCTAGGAATGAGCAGTTCTTC. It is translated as CASSFLISARNEQFF.

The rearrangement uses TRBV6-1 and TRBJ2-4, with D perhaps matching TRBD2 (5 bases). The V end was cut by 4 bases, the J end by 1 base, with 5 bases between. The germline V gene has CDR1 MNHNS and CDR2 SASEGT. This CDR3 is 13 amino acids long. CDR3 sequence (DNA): TGTGCCAGCAGTGGGGAGGCCAAAAACATTCAGTACTTC. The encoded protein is CASSGEAKNIQYF.

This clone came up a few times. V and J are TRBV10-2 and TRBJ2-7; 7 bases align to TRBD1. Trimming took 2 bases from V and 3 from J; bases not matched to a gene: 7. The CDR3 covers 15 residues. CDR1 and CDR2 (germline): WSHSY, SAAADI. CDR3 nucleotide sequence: TGCGCCAGCAGTGAGAGTTTCCAGGGGGTCTACGAGCAGTACTTC. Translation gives CASSESFQGVYEQYF.

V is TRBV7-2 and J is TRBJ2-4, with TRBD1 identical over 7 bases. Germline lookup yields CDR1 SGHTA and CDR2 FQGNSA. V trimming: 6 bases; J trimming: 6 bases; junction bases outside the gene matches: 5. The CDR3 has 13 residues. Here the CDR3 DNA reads TGTGCCAGCAGGCGGACAGGAACAAACATTCAGTACTTC. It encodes CASRRTGTNIQYF.

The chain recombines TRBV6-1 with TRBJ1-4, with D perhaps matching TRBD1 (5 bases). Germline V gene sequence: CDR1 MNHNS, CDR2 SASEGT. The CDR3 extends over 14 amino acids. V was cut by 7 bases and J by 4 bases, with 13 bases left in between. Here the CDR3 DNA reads TGTGCCAGCACCTTCCAGGGCGTTAATGAAAAACTGTTTTTT. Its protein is CASTFQGVNEKLFF.

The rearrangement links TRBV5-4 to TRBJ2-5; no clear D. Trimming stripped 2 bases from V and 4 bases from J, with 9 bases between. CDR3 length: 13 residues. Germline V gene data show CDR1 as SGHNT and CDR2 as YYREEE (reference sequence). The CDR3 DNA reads TGTGCCAGCAGCTTAGAAGAGCGAGAGACCCAGTACTTC. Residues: CASSLEERETQYF.

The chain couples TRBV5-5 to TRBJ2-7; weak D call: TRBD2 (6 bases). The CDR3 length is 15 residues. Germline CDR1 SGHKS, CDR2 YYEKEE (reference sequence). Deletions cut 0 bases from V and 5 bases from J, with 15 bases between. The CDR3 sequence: CASSLALAGRDEQYF. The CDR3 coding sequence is TGTGCCAGCAGCTTGGCACTCGCGGGACGGGACGAGCAGTACTTC.

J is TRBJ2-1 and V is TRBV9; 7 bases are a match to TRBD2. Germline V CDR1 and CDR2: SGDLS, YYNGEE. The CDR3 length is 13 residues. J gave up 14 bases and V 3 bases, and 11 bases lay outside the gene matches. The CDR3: CASSERAGRREFF. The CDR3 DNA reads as TGTGCCAGCAGCGAGAGAGCCGGGAGGAGGGAGTTCTTC.

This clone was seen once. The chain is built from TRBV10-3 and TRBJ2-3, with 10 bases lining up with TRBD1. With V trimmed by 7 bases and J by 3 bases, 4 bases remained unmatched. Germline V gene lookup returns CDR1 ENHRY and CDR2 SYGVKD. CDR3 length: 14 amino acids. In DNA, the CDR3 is TGTGCCATCACCGGGACAGGGGTAACAGATACGCAGTATTTT. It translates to CAITGTGVTDTQYF.